This T cell receptor beta chain stems from a study of monozygotic twins with inflammatory bowel disease. Germline V gene lookup returns CDR1 LGHNA and CDR2 YSLEER. There are 13 residues in the CDR3. UMIs that included a 6-nucleotide sample barcode were added by template switching, which took place during cDNA synthesis. The study subjected TCRalpha and TCRbeta cDNA to two nested PCRs of approximately 17 and 9 cycles. TCRdb re-called the 5' RACE reads and catalogs CDR3 proteins one per entry, DNA excluded. The repertoire table contains approximately 380,000 distinct CDR3 sequences. V is TRBV4-3 and J is TRBJ2-7. Sequenced material: blood. The clonotype comes from a human donor with ulcerative colitis or Crohn's disease, or a healthy co-twin of an affected twin (not recorded which). CDR3 sequence reads: CASSQDTAYEQYF.